A single sample gave rise to the 20 T cell receptor beta chains below, sequenced in a study of liver allograft versus peripheral blood T cells. As for the study in general: The authors compared T cell receptor repertoires in transplanted livers with those in the peripheral blood of recipients.

TCRdb ran MiXCR on the reads and lists one entry per CDR3 protein. Here the sample spans thousands of distinct CDR3 sequences, about 14% being singletons. Receptor source: a human patient who had a liver transplant. Some T cells may have come from the graft donor.

In the case of this clonotype: Being one base from a much bigger clone, this may be a read error. V usage is TRBV19 and J usage is TRBJ1-1; D may be TRBD1 (5 bases). The germline V gene encodes CDR1 LNHDA and CDR2 SQIVND (reference sequence). This CDR3 has 13 amino acids. The CDR3 spells CDSRAGMNTEAFF. The CDR3 coding sequence is TGTGACAGTAGGGCAGGGATGAACACTGAAGCTTTCTTT.

By its share, this clonotype is medium-sized. The CDR3 sequence is CAIRFNYGYTF. In DNA form, the CDR3 reads TGTGCCATCAGATTTAACTATGGCTACACCTTC. The chain employs TRBV10-3 and TRBJ1-2; D uncertain. CDR1 ENHRY and CDR2 SYGVKD come from the germline V gene. Trimming removed 6 bases from V and 1 base from J, with 3 bases in between. This CDR3 is built from 11 residues.

This clonotype is medium-sized by share. The V call is TRBV20-1, the J call TRBJ2-1, with D maybe TRBD2 (6 bases). The CDR3 loop spans 13 amino acids. With 3 bases removed from V and 8 bases from J, the gap between germline ends came to 14 bases. Germline CDR1 is DFQATT and CDR2 is SNEGSKA (reference sequence). The CDR3 loop is CSASWRDGDEQFF. DNA of the CDR3: TGCAGTGCTAGTTGGCGGGATGGGGATGAGCAGTTCTTC.

A few counts support this clonotype. The chain links TRBV27 to TRBJ2-5; 12 nucleotides match TRBD2. The CDR3 length is 16 residues. V trimming: 5 bases; J trimming: 4 bases; junction bases outside the gene matches: 8. The germline V gene has CDR1 MNHEY and CDR2 SMNVEV (reference sequence). The CDR3 DNA reads TGTGCCAGCAGTCCCCCCGGACTAGCGGGGAGAGAGACCCAGTACTTC. Amino acids: CASSPPGLAGRETQYF.

Sample share makes this clonotype medium-sized. The chain is built from TRBV7-9 and TRBJ1-4, with a tentative D call TRBD1 (6 bases). V shed 4 bases and J shed 8 bases, with 14 bases lying between them. Per the germline V gene, CDR1 is SEHNR and CDR2 is FQNEAQ (reference sequence). CDR3 size: 14 residues. CDR3 in DNA: TGTGCCAGCAGCTCGACAGGTGGTAACGAAAAACTGTTTTTT. It specifies CASSSTGGNEKLFF.

This clonotype is classed as medium-sized (0.01 to 0.1%). V and J are TRBV25-1 and TRBJ2-1; 8 nucleotides line up with TRBD1. The germline V gene encodes CDR1 MGHDK and CDR2 SYGVNS. Germline trimming cut 8 bases from V and 15 bases from J; bases unmatched to any gene: 6. The CDR3 consists of 10 residues. The DNA for the CDR3 is TGTGCCAGCCGTTCGGACAGGGCGTTCTTC. This encodes CASRSDRAFF.

This rearrangement joins TRBV7-9 to TRBJ1-1, with D uncertain. The CDR3 contains 15 residues. V lost 3 bases and J lost 0, with 11 bases in between. The germline V gene encodes CDR1 SEHNR and CDR2 FQNEAQ (reference sequence). The CDR3 region is CASSFEGPLNTEAFF. The CDR3 DNA sequence: TGTGCCAGCAGCTTCGAGGGCCCCTTGAACACTGAAGCTTTCTTT.

This clonotype rates as medium-sized (0.01 to 0.1%). This chain links TRBV6-8 with TRBJ2-7; TRBD2 is a possible D gene (6 bases). The CDR3 loop spans 14 amino acids. Germline V gene lookup returns CDR1 MNHGY and CDR2 SAAAGT. With 8 bases removed from V and 3 bases from J, the gap between germline ends came to 17 bases. CDR3 sequence reads: CASGIRGTDYEQYF. The DNA for the CDR3 is TGTGCCAGCGGGATACGGGGGACGGACTACGAGCAGTACTTC.

In regard to this clonotype: It may be a read error: a sequence one base away is much more abundant. The V gene is TRBV7-9, the J gene TRBJ1-6, with D possibly being TRBD1 (5 bases). Germline lookup yields CDR1 SEHNR and CDR2 FQNEAQ (reference sequence). There are 18 residues in the CDR3. Trimming cost V 5 bases and J 9 bases, with 26 bases left between them. The CDR3 DNA is TGTGCCAGCAGCCGGGTCGTGGGGCGATCAGATAAGGGTTCACCCCTCCACTTT. It specifies CASSRVVGRSDKGSPLHF.

Relative to its sample, this clonotype is large. The chain employs TRBV19 and TRBJ1-5, with 7 positions matching TRBD1. The V gene's germline CDR1 is LNHDA and CDR2 SQIVND (reference sequence). The CDR3 has 15 residues. Trimming at V came to 4 bases and at J to 1 base, leaving 4 bases not matched to a gene. This chain's CDR3 is CASSKGALSNQPQHF. The CDR3 nucleotides are TGTGCCAGTAGTAAGGGGGCTCTGAGCAATCAGCCCCAGCATTTT.

By proportion, this clonotype is medium-sized. The chain joins TRBV14 to TRBJ1-1; D remains unclear. The V gene lost 4 bases and the J gene lost 5 bases, with 14 bases spanning the gap. This CDR3 has 14 residues. CDR1 and CDR2 from the germline V gene are SGHDN and FVKESK. The CDR3 DNA sequence: TGTGCCAGCAGCCCAGAAGGAGGAGGGACTGAAGCTTTCTTT. As protein: CASSPEGGGTEAFF.

V is TRBV27 and J is TRBJ2-3, with D perhaps matching TRBD1 or TRBD2 (6 bases each). With 1 base removed from V and 0 bases from J, the gap between germline ends came to 17 bases. Germline V gives CDR1 MNHEY, CDR2 SMNVEV (reference sequence). This CDR3 has 18 residues. CDR3 region: CASSLYGGGGPSTDTQYF. The CDR3 bases are TGTGCCAGCAGTTTATATGGCGGAGGGGGACCCAGCACAGATACGCAGTATTTT.

By sample fraction, this clonotype is medium-sized. The CDR3 region is CASSQWLVGEFKTEAFF. The CDR3 DNA sequence: TGTGCCAGCAGCCAATGGTTAGTAGGGGAGTTTAAGACTGAAGCTTTCTTT. The rearrangement uses TRBV14 and TRBJ1-1; D perhaps matches TRBD1 (5 bases). The ends were cut back, 2 bases at V and 5 bases at J, with 21 bases in the middle. Germline CDR1 reads SGHDN; CDR2 reads FVKESK. The CDR3 is 17 residues long.

This clonotype is labeled as medium-sized. The CDR3 here is CASSYRAPSYGYTF. The CDR3 DNA sequence: TGTGCCAGCAGCTACAGGGCTCCTTCCTATGGCTACACCTTC. The V call is TRBV7-2, the J call TRBJ1-2; TRBD1 might be the D (6 bases). The V and J ends lost 4 bases and 4 bases respectively, with 13 bases between them. Germline V gives CDR1 SGHTA, CDR2 FQGNSA. This CDR3 contains 14 residues. The full variable domain, with the rest looked up from reference TRBV7-2 and TRBJ1-2, is GAGVSQSPSNKVTEKGKDVELRCDPISGHTALYWYRQSLGQGLEFLIYFQGNSAPDKSGLPSDRFSAERTGGSVSTLTIQRTQQEDSAVYLCASSYRAPSYGYTFGSGTRLTVV.

By sample fraction, this clonotype is medium-sized. The chain has TRBV6-1 and TRBJ1-2; 9 nucleotides align to TRBD1. CDR3 length: 16 amino acids. The germline gives CDR1 MNHNS, CDR2 SASEGT. V lost 4 bases, J lost 0 bases, and 6 bases stayed unmatched. CDR3 loop: CASSGTGARTNYGYTF. The CDR3 DNA follows: TGTGCCAGCAGTGGGACAGGGGCGCGGACTAACTATGGCTACACCTTC.

By sample fraction, this clonotype is medium-sized. The gene calls are TRBV12-3 or TRBV12-4 and TRBJ1-2; TRBD1 is a possible D gene (5 bases). V shed 7 bases and J shed 6 bases, with 15 bases lying between them. The CDR3 spans 13 residues. The CDR3 reads CASNAGGSHGYTF. CDR3 DNA sequence: TGTGCCAGCAACGCCGGGGGGAGTCATGGCTACACCTTC.

By proportion, this clonotype is large. The CDR3 spells CSVVEGTLEQYF. The CDR3 bases are TGCAGCGTTGTAGAGGGGACCCTCGAGCAGTACTTC. The gene calls are TRBV29-1 and TRBJ2-7; tentatively, D is TRBD1 or TRBD2 (5 bases each). The germline V gene encodes CDR1 SQVTM and CDR2 ANQGSEA. Trimming cost V 4 bases and J 6 bases, with 13 bases left between them. The CDR3 sequence is 12 residues long.

This clonotype ranks as large. CDR3 in DNA: TGTGCCAGCAGTCGTCGGAGAGCGAACACTGAAGCTTTCTTT. This gives the protein CASSRRRANTEAFF. This chain uses TRBV3-1 with TRBJ1-1; no firm D call. Germline CDR1 is LGHDT and CDR2 is YNNKEL (reference sequence). The CDR3 extends over 14 amino acids. Trimming took 6 bases from V and 1 from J, leaving 12 bases between them.

In this sample, this clonotype is medium-sized. The J gene is TRBJ2-7, the V gene TRBV12-3 or TRBV12-4; 8 bases agree with TRBD1. This CDR3 has 14 residues. Trimming took 4 bases from V and 1 from J; bases not matched to a gene: 3. CDR3 protein: CASSWTGYSYEQYF. CDR3 nucleotide sequence: TGTGCCAGCAGTTGGACAGGGTATTCCTACGAGCAGTACTTC.

By frequency in the sample, this clonotype is medium-sized. J is TRBJ2-2 and V is TRBV10-3; D is possibly TRBD2 (6 bases). The CDR3 spans 16 residues. Germline assignment: CDR1 ENHRY and CDR2 SYGVKD. The V end lost 8 bases, the J end lost 3 bases, and 19 bases lay between the germline ends. CDR3 residues: CAIPGEDTMDTGELFF. CDR3 nucleotides: TGTGCCATCCCCGGGGAGGACACTATGGACACCGGGGAGCTGTTTTTT.